Described below is a single T cell receptor (beta chain) sequence and its context. The antigen remains unidentified. Using immunoSEQ multiplex PCR, the repertoire was profiled, and TCRdb retains in-frame clones only, with some absent. Of tens of thousands of clones listed, around 86% were seen once; the top ten hold about an eighth. This entry is derived from a study of OX40 agonist ivuxolimab in advanced cancers. In the study overall: As their treatment, patients were administered ivuxolimab, an agonistic anti-OX40 (CD134) antibody. Eligibility admitted prior anti-PD-1, anti-PD-L1 or anti-CTLA-4 therapy; around 42% had some.

Per the germline V gene, CDR1 is LNHDA and CDR2 is SQIVND (reference sequence). V lost 5 bases, J lost 0 bases, and 13 bases lay in between. The CDR3 has 16 amino acids. Whole-study findings and limits: By week 6 at 0.1 to 3.0 mg/kg, blood CD4+ and CD8+ T cells had expanded clonally. Partial responders at 0.1-3.0 mg/kg showed near-lowest clonal expansion.

The sample was CD4+ or CD8+ T cells sorted from blood, taken in a trial of the OX40 agonist ivuxolimab. This clonotype was sampled from an adult with an advanced solid tumor such as melanoma, head and neck, liver or kidney cancer. The chain employs TRBV19 and TRBJ1-4; D gene ambiguous. CDR3 region: CASSPAHQPTNEKLFF. The CDR3 nucleotides are TGTGCCAGTAGTCCGGCCCACCAGCCAACTAATGAAAAACTGTTTTTT.